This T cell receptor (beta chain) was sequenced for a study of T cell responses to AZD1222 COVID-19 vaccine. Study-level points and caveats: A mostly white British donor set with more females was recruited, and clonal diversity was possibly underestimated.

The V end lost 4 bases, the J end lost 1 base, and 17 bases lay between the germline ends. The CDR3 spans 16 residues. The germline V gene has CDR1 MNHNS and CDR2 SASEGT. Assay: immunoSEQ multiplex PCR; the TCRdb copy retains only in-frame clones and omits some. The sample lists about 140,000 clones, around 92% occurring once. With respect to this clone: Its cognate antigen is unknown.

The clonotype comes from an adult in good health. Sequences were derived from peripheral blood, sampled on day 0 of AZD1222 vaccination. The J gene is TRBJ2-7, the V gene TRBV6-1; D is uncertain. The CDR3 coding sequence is TGTGCCAGCAGTGCTCGAACAACTAAATCATCCTACGAGCAGTACTTC. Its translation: CASSARTTKSSYEQYF.